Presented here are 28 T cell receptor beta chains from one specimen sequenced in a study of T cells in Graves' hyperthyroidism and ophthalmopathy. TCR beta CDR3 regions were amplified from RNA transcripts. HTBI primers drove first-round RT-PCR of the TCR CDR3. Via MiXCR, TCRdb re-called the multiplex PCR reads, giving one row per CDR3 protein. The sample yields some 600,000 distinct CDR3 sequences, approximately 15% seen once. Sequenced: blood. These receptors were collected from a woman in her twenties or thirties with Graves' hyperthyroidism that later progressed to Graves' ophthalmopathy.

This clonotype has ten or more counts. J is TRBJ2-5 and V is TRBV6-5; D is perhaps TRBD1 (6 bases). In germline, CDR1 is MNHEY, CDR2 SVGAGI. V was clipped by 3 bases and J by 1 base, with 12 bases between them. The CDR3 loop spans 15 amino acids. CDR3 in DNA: TGTGCCAGCAGTTATCCACAGGGCCTCCAAGAGACCCAGTACTTC. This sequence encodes CASSYPQGLQETQYF.

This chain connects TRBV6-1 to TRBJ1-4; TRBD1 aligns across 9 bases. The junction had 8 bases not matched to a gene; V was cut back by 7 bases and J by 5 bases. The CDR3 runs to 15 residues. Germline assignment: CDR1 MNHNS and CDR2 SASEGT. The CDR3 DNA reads TGTGCCAGCACCGACGCCGGGACAGGGAATGAAAAACTGTTTTTT. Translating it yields CASTDAGTGNEKLFF.

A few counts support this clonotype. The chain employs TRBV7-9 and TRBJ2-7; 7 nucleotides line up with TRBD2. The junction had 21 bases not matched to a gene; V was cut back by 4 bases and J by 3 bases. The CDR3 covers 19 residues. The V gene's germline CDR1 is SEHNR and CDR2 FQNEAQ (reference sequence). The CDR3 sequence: CASSSLKPSRDGTIYEQYF. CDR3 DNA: TGTGCCAGCAGCTCCCTGAAACCTTCCCGGGACGGGACTATCTACGAGCAGTACTTC.

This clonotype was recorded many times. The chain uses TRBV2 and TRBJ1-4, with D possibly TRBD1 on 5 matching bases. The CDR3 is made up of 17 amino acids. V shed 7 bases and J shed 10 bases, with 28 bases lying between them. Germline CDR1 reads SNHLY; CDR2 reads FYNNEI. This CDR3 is CASTVTGEDTGAGKLFF. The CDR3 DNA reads TGTGCCAGCACGGTAACCGGAGAGGACACTGGGGCGGGAAAACTGTTTTTT.

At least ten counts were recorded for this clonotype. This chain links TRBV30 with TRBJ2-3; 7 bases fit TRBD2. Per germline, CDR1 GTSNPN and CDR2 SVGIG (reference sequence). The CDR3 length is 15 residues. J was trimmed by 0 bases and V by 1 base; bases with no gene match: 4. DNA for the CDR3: TGTGCCTGGAGTGGACTAGCTGCTAGCACAGATACGCAGTATTTT. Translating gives CAWSGLAASTDTQYF.

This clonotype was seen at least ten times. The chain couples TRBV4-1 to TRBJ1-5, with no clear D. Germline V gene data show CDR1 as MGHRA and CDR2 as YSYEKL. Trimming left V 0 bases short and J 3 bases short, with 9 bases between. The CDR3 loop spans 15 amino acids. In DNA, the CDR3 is TGCGCCAGCAGCCAAGATCGGCAGTCCAATCAGCCCCAGCATTTT. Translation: CASSQDRQSNQPQHF.

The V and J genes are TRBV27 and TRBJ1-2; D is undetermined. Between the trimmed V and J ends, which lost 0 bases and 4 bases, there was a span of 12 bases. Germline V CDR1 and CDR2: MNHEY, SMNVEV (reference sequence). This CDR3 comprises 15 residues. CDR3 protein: CASSLSFARAYGYTF. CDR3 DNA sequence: TGTGCCAGCAGTTTATCTTTCGCACGGGCCTATGGCTACACCTTC.

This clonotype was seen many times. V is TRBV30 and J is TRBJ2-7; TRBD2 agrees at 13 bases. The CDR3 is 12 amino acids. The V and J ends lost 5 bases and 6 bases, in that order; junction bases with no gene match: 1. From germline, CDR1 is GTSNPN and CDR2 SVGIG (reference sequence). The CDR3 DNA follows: TGTGCCTGGGGACTAGCGGGAGTCGAGCAGTACTTC. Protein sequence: CAWGLAGVEQYF.

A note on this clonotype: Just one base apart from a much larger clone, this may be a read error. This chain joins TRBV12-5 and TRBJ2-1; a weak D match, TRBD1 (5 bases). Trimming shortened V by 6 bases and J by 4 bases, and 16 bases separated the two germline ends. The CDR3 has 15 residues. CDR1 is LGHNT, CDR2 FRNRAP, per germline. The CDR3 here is CASGHRDSLYNEQFF. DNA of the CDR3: TGTGCTAGTGGCCACCGTGACAGTTTGTACAATGAGCAGTTCTTC.

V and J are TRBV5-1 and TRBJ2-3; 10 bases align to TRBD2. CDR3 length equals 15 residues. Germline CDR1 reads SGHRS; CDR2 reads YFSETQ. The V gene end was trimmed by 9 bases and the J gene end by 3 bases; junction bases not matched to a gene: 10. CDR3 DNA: TGCGCCATCGTACCGGGACTAGCGAAAACAGATACGCAGTATTTT. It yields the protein CAIVPGLAKTDTQYF. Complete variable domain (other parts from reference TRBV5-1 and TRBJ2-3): KAGVTQTPRYLIKTRGQQVTLSCSPISGHRSVSWYQQTPGQGLQFLFEYFSETQRNKGNFPGRFSGRQFSNSRSEMNVSTLELGDSALYLCAIVPGLAKTDTQYFGPGTRLTVL.

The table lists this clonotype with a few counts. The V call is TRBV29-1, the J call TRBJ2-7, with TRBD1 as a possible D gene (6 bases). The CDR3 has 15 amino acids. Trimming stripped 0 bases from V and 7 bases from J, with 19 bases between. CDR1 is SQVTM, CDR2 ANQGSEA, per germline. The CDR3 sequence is CSVEDAGQGYFEQYF. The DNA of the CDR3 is TGCAGCGTTGAAGACGCCGGGCAGGGGTATTTTGAGCAGTACTTC.

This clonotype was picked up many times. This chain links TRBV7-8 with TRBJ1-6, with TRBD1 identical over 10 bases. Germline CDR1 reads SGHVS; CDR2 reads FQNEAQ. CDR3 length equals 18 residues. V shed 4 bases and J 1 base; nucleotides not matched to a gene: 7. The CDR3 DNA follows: TGTGCCAGCAGCTGGGGACAGGGGTTAGGATCCTATAATTCACCCCTCCACTTT. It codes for CASSWGQGLGSYNSPLHF.

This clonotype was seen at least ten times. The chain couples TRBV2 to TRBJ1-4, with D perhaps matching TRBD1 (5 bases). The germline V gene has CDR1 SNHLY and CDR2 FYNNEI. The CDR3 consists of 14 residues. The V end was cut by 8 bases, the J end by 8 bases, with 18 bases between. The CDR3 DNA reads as TGTGCCAGCCGCGGGGCTTTCCGGGACGAAAAACTGTTTTTT. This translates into CASRGAFRDEKLFF.

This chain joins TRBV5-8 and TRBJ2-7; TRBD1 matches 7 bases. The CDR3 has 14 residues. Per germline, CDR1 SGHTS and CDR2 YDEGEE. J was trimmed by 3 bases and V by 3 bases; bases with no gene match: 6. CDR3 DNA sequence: TGTGCCAGCAGCTGGCCGGGACAGTTCTACGAGCAGTACTTC. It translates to CASSWPGQFYEQYF.

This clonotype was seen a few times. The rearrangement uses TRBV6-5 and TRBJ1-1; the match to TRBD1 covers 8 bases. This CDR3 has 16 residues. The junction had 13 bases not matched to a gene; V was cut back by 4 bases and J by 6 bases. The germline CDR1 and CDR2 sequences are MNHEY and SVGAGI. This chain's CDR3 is CASSSPLGQGRAEAFF. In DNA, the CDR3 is TGTGCCAGCAGTTCCCCTCTTGGACAGGGTAGAGCTGAAGCTTTCTTT.

Here the CDR3 reads CATSDPGESSGNTIYF. CDR3 nucleotides: TGTGCCACCAGTGACCCAGGGGAGAGCTCTGGAAACACCATATATTTT. The V call is TRBV24-1, the J call TRBJ1-3; the D gene is possibly TRBD1 (6 bases). V lost 4 bases, J lost 0 bases, and 12 bases lay in between. From germline, CDR1 is KGHDR and CDR2 SFDVKD. CDR3 length equals 16 residues.

CDR3 region: CSARAWTSNNEQFF. The CDR3 DNA reads as TGCAGTGCTAGAGCCTGGACGAGCAACAATGAGCAGTTCTTC. V gene TRBV20-1 combines with J gene TRBJ2-1; no definite D call. Trimming pared 1 base from V and 5 bases from J, leaving 12 bases between. From germline, CDR1 is DFQATT and CDR2 SNEGSKA (reference sequence). CDR3 length: 14 amino acids.

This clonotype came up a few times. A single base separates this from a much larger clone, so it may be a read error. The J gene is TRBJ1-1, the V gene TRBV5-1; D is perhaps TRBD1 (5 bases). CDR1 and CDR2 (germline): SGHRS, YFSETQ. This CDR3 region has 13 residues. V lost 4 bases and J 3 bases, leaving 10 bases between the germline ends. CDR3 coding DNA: TGCGCCAGCAGCGTTGACAGCGACACTGAAGCTTTCTTT. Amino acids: CASSVDSDTEAFF.

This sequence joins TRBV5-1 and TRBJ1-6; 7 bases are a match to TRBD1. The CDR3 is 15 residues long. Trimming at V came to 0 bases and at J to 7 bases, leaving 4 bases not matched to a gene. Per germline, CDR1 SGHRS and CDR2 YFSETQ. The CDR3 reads CASSLEQGKNSPLHF. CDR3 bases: TGCGCCAGCAGCTTGGAACAGGGGAAAAATTCACCCCTCCACTTT.

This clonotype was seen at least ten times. In DNA form, the CDR3 reads TGTGCCAGCAGTTCCTTACAGGGGGCGCTATATGGCTACACCTTC. Protein sequence: CASSSLQGALYGYTF. This chain links TRBV27 with TRBJ1-2, with 9 bases fitting TRBD1. This CDR3 spans 15 amino acids. Looked up from germline, CDR1 is MNHEY and CDR2 is SMNVEV (reference sequence). V was pared by 4 bases and J by 5 bases, with 8 bases of the junction left unmatched.

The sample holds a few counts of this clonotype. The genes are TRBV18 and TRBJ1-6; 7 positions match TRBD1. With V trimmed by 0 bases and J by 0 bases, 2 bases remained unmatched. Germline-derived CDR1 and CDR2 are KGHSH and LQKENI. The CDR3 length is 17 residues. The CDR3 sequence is CASSPPGQSSYNSPLHF. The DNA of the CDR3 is TGTGCCAGCTCACCACCGGGACAGAGCTCCTATAATTCACCCCTCCACTTT.

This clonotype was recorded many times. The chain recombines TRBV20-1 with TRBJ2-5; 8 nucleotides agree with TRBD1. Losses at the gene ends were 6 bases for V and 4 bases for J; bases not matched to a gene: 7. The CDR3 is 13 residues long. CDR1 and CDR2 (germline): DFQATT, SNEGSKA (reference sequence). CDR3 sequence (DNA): TGCAGTGCGGAGAGACAGGGGAGAGAGACCCAGTACTTC. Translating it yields CSAERQGRETQYF.

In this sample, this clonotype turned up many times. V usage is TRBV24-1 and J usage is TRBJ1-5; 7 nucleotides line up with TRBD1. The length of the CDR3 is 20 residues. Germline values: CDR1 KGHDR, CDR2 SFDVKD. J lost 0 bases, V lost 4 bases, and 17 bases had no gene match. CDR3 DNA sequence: TGTGCCACCAGTGACCCAGCAGGAGGGGGCGACCCTTATAGCAATCAGCCCCAGCATTTT. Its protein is CATSDPAGGGDPYSNQPQHF.

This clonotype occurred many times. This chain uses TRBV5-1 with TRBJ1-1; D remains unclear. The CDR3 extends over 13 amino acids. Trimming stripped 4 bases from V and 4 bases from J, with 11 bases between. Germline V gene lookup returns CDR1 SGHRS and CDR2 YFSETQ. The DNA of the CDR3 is TGCGCCAGCAGCCCGAGGATGAGCACTGAAGCTTTCTTT. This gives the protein CASSPRMSTEAFF.

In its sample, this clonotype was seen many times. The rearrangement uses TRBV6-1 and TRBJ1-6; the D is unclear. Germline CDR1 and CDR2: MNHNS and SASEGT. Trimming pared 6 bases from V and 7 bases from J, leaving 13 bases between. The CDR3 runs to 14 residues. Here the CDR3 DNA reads TGTGCCAGCAGGCGAGGGATGGGGAATTCACCCCTCCACTTT. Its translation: CASRRGMGNSPLHF.

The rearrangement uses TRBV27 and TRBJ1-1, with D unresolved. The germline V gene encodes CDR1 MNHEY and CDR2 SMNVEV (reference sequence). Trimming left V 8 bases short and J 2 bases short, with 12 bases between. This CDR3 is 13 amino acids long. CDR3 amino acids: CASWAQDNTEAFF. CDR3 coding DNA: TGTGCCAGCTGGGCTCAAGACAACACTGAAGCTTTCTTT.

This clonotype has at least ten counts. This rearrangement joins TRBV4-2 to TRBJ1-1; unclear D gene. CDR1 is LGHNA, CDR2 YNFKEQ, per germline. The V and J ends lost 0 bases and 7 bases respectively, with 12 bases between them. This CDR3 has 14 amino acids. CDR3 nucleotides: TGTGCCAGCAGCCAAGAGTGGGGAGGCTATGAAGCTTTCTTT. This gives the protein CASSQEWGGYEAFF.

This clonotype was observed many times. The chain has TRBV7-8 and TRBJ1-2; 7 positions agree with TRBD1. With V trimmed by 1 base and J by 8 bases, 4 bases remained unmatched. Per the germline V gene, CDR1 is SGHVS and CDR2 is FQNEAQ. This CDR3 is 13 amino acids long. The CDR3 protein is CASSLGTGVGYTF. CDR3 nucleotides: TGTGCCAGCAGCTTAGGGACAGGCGTAGGCTACACCTTC.